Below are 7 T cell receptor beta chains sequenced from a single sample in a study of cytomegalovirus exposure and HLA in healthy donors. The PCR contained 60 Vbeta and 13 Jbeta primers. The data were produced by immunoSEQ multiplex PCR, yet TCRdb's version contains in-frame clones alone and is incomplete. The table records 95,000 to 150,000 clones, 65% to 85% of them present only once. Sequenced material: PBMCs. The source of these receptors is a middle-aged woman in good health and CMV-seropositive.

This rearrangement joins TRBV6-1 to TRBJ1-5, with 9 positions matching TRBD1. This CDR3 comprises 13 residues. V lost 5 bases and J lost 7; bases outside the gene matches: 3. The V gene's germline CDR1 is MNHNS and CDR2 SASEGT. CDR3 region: CASSSDRGQPQHF. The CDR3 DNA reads TGTGCCAGCAGTTCGGACAGGGGACAGCCCCAGCATTTT.

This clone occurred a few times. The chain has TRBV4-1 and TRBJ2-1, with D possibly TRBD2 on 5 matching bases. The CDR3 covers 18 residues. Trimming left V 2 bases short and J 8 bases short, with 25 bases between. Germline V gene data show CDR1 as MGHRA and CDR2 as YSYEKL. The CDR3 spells CASSQLVPLANLRYEQFF. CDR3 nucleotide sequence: TGCGCCAGCAGCCAACTTGTCCCCTTAGCGAACCTTAGGTATGAGCAGTTCTTC.

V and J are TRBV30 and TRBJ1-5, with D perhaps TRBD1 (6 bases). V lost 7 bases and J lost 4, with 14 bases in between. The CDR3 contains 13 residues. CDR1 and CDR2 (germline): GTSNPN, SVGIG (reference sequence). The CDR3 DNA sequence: TGTGCCTTTCAGACAGGCCTGAATCAGCCCCAGCATTTT. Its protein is CAFQTGLNQPQHF.

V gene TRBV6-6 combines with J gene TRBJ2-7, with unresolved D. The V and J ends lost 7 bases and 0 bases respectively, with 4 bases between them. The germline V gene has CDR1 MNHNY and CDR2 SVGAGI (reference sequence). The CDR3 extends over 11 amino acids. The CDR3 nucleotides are TGTGCCAGCATGGCCTCCTACGAGCAGTACTTC. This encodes CASMASYEQYF.

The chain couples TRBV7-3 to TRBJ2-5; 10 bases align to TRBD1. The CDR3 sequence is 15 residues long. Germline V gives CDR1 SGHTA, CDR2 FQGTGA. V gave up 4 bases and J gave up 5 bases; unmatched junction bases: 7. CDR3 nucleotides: TGTGCCAGCAGCTCCTTTGCGGGACAGGGGGAGACCCAGTACTTC. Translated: CASSSFAGQGETQYF.

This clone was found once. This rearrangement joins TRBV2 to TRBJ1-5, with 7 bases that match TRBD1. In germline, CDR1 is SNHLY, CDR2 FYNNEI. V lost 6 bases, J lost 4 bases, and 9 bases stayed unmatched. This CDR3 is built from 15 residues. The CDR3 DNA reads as TGTGCCAGCAGCTCGTCCGGGACAGAGAATCAGCCCCAGCATTTT. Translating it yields CASSSSGTENQPQHF. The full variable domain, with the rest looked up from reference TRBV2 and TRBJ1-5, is EPEVTQTPSHQVTQMGQEVILRCVPISNHLYFYWYRQILGQKVEFLVSFYNNEISEKSEIFDDQFSVERPDGSNFTLKIRSTKLEDSAMYFCASSSSGTENQPQHFGDGTRLSIL.

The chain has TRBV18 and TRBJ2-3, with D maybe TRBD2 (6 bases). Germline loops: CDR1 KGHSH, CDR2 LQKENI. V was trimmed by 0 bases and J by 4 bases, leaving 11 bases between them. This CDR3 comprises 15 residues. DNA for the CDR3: TGTGCCAGCTCACCACCGAGGAGGGACCCAGATACGCAGTATTTT. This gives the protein CASSPPRRDPDTQYF.